This TCR beta chain was documented in a study of shared clonotypes between healthy human individuals (dated by TCRdb to 2019 to 2021). Broadly, across the study: The cohort comprised a couple of women and three men aged 18 to 49 years. For each donor, three plates each were used for CD4 naive and CD4 memory, two plates were used for CD8 naive, and one plate was used for CD8 memory. Blood TCR repertoires of a handful of healthy adults were deeply sequenced to estimate repertoire size and the extent of clonotype sharing between individuals. To increase sequencing depth and limit assay-specific biases, different laboratories used diverse techniques to prepare libraries and sequence TCR repertoires. Per donor, leukapheresis produced somewhere between about 0.9 and 10 billion PBMCs. General findings and caveats noted by the study authors: Incomplete sequencing was indicated by rarefaction of sorted-subset datasets, despite the large sequencing depth. Sampling was restricted to blood, and TCR repertoires in tissue are likely to differ from TCR repertoires in blood. Naive subsets generally had larger estimated clonotype richness than memory subsets did. Based on pairwise subsampling, the degree of clonotype sharing among donors was expected to be affected by sequencing depth. Because the study included a small number of donors, the genetic and exposure-history diversity represented was limited. About 4.5% of naive CD4, more than 3% of naive CD8, roughly 2.4% of memory CD4, and around 0.4% of memory CD8 clonotypes were shared across several donors. Clonotypes shared by all four sorted-subset donors showed higher generation probabilities than non-shared clonotypes.

V is cut by 6 bases and J by 1 base, and the space between the germline ends is 9 bases. CDR3 length: 14 amino acids, cysteine to phenylalanine. Here the CDR3 DNA is all that survives: 42 bases in frame from base 1. From a lookup of the germline V gene (reference sequence), CDR1 and CDR2 are SSHAT and FNYEAQ. The donors were healthy, HIV-negative adults who had no recently reported acute infections or vaccinations. Every donor was a Caucasian adult living in Nashville, Tennessee, USA. CD4+ T cells were enriched through magnetic negative selection, after which naive cells were positively selected on CD45RA and the remaining negative fraction served as the memory subset. Blood was obtained by leukapheresis, after which PBMCs were separated by Ficoll-Histopaque density gradient centrifugation and cryopreserved in liquid nitrogen vapor phase. Analytical flow cytometry was used to check the purity and quantity of each magnetically sorted T cell population. Each sorted fraction had its genomic DNA isolated and then quantified by UV absorbance on a Nanodrop 2000c.

As regards this clone: Its target antigen remains unknown. There are no base qualities to consult, and no much larger clone falls within one base.

Using the deep immunoSEQ assay, TCR CDR3 regions were amplified from genomic DNA by multiplex PCR. Genomic DNA extracted from each cell subset was distributed evenly over all wells of several immunoSEQ 96-well plates, and each plate served as one replicate. Each replicate PCR for sorted subsets received about 0.2 ug genomic DNA, equal to about 30,000 T cell genomes. Purified libraries were quantified with a Qubit 3.0 fluorometer, sized on a Bioanalyzer 2100, and re-quantified with the KAPA Library Quantification kit. Each immunoSEQ 96-well plate was sequenced on its own single-read 150-cycle Illumina NextSeq 550 flow cell. The paper's processing steps were these. Because the immunoSEQ output held only junctional sequences and lacked quality scores, the filtering could not match the filtering applied to full-length reads. To assign V/J genes and CDR3, sequences were annotated against IMGT germline references using PyIR, a Python wrapper for IgBLAST v1.9. Reads were removed for weak V/J assignments (E-value above 1e-6), missing CDR3, stop codons, out-of-frame junctions, or ambiguous translated residues. V3J clonotypes were defined by identical inferred V gene, J gene, and CDR3 amino acid sequence. Percentage overlap between repertoires was calculated by dividing the number of shared unique clonotypes by the size of the smaller repertoire. Three approaches were used to assess repertoire richness: RTK rarefaction, the Chao1 estimator, and Recon v2.1 estimates of unobserved clonotypes. Generation probabilities for all TCRbeta clonotypes obtained by the gDNA method from several donors were computed using OLGA. TCRdb obtained this table from immuneACCESS and retained in-frame rearrangements with V and J assigned. These tables miss some clones; where compared with another copy, unresolved V genes account for less than half of the shortfall, and the remainder is unexplained. V and J calls and clone size are those listed in that table; D and trimming were worked out from the DNA. For this sample there are about 640,000 clones; about three quarters appear just once. Around 1.8% of the sample goes to the ten largest clones.

Specimen: memory CD4+ T cells sorted from blood. The cell subset or site label here, explained by the study, means: CD45RA-negative fraction. This clonotype originated in a woman in her twenties or thirties in good health. The chain is encoded by TRBV7-7 joined to TRBJ2-2; the D gene lacks a confident call. The nucleotide sequence is given as TGTGCCAGCAGTCAGACACGGAACACCGGGGAGCTGTTTTTT. This translates into CASSQTRNTGELFF. The CDR3 plus the reference TRBV7-7 and TRBJ2-2 genes for the other parts give the full variable domain: GAGVSQSPRYKVTKRGQDVTLRCDPISSHATLYWYQQALGQGPEFLTYFNYEAQPDKSGLPSDRFSAERPEGSISTLTIQRTEQRDSAMYRCASSQTRNTGELFFGEGSRLTVL.